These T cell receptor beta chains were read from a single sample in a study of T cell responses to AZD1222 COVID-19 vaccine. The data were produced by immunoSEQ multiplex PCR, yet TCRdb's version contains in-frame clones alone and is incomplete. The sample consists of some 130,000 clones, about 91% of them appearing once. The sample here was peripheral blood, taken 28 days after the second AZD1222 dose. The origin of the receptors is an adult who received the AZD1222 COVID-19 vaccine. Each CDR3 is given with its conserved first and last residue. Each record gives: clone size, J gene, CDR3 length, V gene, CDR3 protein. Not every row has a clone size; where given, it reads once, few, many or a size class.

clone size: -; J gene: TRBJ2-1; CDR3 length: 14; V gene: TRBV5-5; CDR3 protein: CASSPSGRENEQFF
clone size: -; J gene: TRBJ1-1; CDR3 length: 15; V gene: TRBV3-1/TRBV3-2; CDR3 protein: CASSPGVGQDTEAFF
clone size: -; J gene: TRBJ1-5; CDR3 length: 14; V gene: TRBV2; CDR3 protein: CASSERRGGQPQHF
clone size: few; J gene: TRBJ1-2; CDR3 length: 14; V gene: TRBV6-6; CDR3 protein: CASSHLTGYRGYTF
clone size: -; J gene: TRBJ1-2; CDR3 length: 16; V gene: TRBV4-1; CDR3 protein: CASSQDPQGPLRGYTF
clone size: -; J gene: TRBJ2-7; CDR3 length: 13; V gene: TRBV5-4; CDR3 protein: CASSLVGGYEQYF
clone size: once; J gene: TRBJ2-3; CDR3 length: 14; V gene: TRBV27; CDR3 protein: CASSALTATDTQYF
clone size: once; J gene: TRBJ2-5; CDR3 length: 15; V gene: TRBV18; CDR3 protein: CASSPSGGYQETQYF
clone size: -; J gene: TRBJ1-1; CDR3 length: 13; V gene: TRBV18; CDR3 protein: CASSQGTNTEAFF
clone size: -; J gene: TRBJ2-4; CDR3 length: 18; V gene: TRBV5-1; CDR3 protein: CASSMRTSGSLAKNIQYF
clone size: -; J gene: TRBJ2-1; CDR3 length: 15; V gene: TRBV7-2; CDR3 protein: CASSFATSGYNEQFF
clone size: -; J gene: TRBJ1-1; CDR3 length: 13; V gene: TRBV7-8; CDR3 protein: CASSLVGDTEAFF
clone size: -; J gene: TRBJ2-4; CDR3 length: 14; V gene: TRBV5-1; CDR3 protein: CASSFQTGGNIQYF
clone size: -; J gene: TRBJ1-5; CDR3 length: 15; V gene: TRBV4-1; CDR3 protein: CASSQVTQGDQPQHF
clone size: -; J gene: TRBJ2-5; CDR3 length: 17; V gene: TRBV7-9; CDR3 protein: CASSPRLRLAGEETQYF
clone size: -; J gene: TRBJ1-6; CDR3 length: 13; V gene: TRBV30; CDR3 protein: CAWNEIGDSPLHF
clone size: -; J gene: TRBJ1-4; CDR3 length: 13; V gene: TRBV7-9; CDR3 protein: CACRQTLSEKLFF
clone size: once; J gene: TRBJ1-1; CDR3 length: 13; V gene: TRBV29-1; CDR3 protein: CSAVRQGKTEAFF
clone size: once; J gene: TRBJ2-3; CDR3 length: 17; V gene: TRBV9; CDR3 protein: CASNFPPIARSTDTQYF
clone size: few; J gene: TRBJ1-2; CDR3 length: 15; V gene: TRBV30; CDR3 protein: CAWSVRDRRNYGYTF
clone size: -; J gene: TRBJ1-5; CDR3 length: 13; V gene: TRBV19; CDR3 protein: CASSIEGVRPQHF
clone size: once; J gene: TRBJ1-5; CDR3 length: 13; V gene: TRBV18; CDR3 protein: CASSQGANQPQHF
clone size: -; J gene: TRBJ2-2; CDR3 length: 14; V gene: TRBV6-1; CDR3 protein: CASTLAGAAGELFF
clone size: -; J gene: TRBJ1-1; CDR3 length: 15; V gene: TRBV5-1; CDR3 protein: CASSLRTGESTEAFF
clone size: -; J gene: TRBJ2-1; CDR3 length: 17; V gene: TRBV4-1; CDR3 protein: CASSQDFRTGGRNEQFF
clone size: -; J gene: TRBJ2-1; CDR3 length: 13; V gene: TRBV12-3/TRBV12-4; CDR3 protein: CASSFAGYNEQFF
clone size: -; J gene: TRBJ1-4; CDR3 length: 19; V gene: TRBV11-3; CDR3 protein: CASSPRTGGLSATNEKLFF
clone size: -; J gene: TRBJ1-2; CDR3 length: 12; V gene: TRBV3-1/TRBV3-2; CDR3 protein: CASSITQDGYTF
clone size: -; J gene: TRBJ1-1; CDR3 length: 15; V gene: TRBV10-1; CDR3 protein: CASSESVRGGTEAFF
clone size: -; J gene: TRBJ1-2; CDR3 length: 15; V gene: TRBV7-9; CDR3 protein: CASRWTGGQGGGYTF
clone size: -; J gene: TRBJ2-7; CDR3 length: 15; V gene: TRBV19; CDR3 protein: CASSIAGASSYEQYF
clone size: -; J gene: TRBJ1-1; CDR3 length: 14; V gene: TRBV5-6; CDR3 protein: CASSLYPEQGKAFF
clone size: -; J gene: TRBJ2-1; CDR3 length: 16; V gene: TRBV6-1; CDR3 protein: CASSGQYQQGGNEQFF
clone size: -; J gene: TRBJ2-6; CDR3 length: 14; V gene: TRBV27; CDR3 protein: CASSGQSTLNVLTF
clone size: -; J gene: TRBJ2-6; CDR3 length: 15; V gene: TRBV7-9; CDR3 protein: CASSSPPTGANVLTF
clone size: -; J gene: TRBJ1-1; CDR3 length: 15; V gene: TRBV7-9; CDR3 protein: CASSPQGGGITEAFF
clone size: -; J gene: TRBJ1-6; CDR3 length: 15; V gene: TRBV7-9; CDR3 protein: CASSLTGGFDSPLHF
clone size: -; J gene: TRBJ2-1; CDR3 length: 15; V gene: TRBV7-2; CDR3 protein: CASSPGLADYNEQFF
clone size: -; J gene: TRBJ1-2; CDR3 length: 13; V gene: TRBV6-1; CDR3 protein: CASSEGGYYGYTF
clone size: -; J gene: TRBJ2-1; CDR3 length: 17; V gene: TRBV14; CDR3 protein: CASSHFGREGLYNEQFF
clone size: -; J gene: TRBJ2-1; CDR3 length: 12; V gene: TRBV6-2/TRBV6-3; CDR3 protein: CASSRPANEQFF
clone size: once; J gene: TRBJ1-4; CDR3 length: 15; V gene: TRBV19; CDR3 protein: CASSLRDSLNEKLFF
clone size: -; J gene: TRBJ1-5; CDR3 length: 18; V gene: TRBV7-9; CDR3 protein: CASSLAAGHANSNQPQHF
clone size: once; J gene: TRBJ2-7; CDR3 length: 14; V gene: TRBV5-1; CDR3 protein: CASSILQGRAEQYF
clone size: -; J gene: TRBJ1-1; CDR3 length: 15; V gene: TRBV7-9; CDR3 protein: CASSWGSTGNTEAFF
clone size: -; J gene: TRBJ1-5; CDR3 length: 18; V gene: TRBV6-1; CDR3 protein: CASSELGILNIGNQPQHF
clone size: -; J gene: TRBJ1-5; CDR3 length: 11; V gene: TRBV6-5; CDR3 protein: CATQDNQPQHF
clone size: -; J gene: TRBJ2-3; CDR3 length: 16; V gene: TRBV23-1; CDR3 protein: CASSPRSGRAERTQYF
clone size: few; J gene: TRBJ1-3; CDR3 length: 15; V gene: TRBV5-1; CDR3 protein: CASRRGQGQGNTIYF
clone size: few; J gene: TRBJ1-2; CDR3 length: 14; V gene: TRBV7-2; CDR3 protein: CASSLGDRVYGYTF
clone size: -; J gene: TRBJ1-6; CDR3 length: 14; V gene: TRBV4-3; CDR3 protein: CASSQDVTRAHLHF
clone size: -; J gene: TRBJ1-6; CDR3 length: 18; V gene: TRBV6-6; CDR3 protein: CASSLGGAGSSYNSPLHF
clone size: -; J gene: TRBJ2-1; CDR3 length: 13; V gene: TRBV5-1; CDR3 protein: CASSLGGDNEQFF
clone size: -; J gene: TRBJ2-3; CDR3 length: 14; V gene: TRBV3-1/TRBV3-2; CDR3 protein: CASSHYGRTDTQYF
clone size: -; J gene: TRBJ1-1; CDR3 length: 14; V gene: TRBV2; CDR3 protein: CASSDLGLNTEAFF
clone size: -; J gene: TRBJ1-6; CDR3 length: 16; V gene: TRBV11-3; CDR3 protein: CASSTRAGGTNSPLHF
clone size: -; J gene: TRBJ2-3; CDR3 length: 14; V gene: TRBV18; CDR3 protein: CASSQTSETDTQYF
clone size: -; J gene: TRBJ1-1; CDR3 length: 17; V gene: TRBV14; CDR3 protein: CASSQDRREGPVKVIFF